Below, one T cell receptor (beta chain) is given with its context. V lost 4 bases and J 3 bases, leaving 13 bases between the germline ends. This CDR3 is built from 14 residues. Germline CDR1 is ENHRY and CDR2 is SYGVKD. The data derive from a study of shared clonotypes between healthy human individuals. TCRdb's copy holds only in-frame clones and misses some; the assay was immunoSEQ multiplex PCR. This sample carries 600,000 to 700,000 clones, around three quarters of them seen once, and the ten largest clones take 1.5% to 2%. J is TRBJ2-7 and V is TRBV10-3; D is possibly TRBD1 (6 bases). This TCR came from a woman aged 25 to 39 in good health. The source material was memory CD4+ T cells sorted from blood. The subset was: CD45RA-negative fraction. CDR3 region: CAISGSTGLYEQYF. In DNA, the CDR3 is TGTGCCATCAGTGGATCAACAGGGCTCTACGAGCAGTACTTC.